The rows below give T cell receptor beta chains drawn from one sample of a study of shared clonotypes between healthy human individuals. Here immunoSEQ multiplex PCR was the method, and the copy in TCRdb shows in-frame clones only, minus some. This table has about 1.5 million clones, 95% to 99% appearing once. The specimen sequenced was naive CD4+ T cells sorted from blood. All receptors derive from a man aged 25 to 45 in good health. Both conserved end residues are part of each CDR3. The D gene is left open where the match is weak. Some rows mark clone size as missing; the rest say once, few, many or name a class of expanded clone.

>NA|TRBJ2-7|TRBV27|once
TGTGCCAGCAGTTTTCGCCTCGGGGTCTATAGGTCGTACGAGCAGTACTTC
CASSFRLGVYRSYEQYF
>NA|TRBJ2-7|TRBV15|NA
TGTGCCACCAGCAGAGATCTAAGGGCCCTTAGAGACGAGCAGTACTTC
CATSRDLRALRDEQYF
>NA|TRBJ2-2|TRBV5-1|NA
TGCGCCAGCAGCCAGGACCTGTCTAACACCGGGGAGCTGTTTTTT
CASSQDLSNTGELFF
>TRBD2|TRBJ2-3|TRBV5-1|NA
TGCGCCAGCCTCGGGACTAGCGACACAGATACGCAGTATTTT
CASLGTSDTDTQYF
>TRBD2|TRBJ2-7|TRBV11-3|NA
TGTGCCAGCAGCTTAGCGGGAGGGCCCGAGCAGTACTTC
CASSLAGGPEQYF
>NA|TRBJ2-7|TRBV28|once
TGTGCCAGCAGTTCCACTGAGTACGAGCAGTACTTC
CASSSTEYEQYF
>TRBD1|TRBJ2-7|TRBV30|NA
TGTGCCTGGAGGAAGAAACCGGGACAGGGGGTGGGCGAGCAGTACTTC
CAWRKKPGQGVGEQYF
>TRBD2|TRBJ2-3|TRBV7-9|NA
TGTGCCAGCGTAGGGGCTAGCGGAAGCACAGATACGCAGTATTTT
CASVGASGSTDTQYF
>NA|TRBJ1-4|TRBV18|NA
TGTGCCAGCTCACCACTTTCCCGCAATGAAAAACTGTTTTTT
CASSPLSRNEKLFF
>NA|TRBJ1-2|TRBV10-3|once
TGTGCCATCAGTGAGACCCTAAACCCGGGACTTGGCTATGGCTACACCTTC
CAISETLNPGLGYGYTF
>NA|TRBJ2-3|TRBV28|NA
TGTGCCAGCAGTTCCTTATCCGTCAATATGGATACGCAGTATTTT
CASSSLSVNMDTQYF
>NA|TRBJ2-6|TRBV15|NA
TGTGCCACCAGCAGAGTTCCCGCAGAAAGCTCTGGGGCCAACGTCCTGACTTTC
CATSRVPAESSGANVLTF
>NA|TRBJ2-2|TRBV18|NA
TGTGCCAGCTCACCAATACGGAACACCGGGGAGCTGTTTTTT
CASSPIRNTGELFF
>NA|TRBJ2-3|TRBV5-1|NA
TGCGCCAGCAGCACCGGGGGTACCGATACGCAGTATTTT
CASSTGGTDTQYF
>TRBD2|TRBJ2-5|TRBV5-4|NA
TGTGCCAGCAGGTCATTACTAGCGGATTTAGAGACCCAGTACTTC
CASRSLLADLETQYF
>TRBD1|TRBJ2-7|TRBV5-1|NA
TGCGCCAGCAGCTTGGGGACAGGGGGCAACGAGCAGTACTTC
CASSLGTGGNEQYF
>NA|TRBJ2-7|TRBV6-5|once
TGTGCCAACTCGCTGGGCGGCTCCTACGAGCAGTACTTC
CANSLGGSYEQYF
>TRBD1|TRBJ2-1|TRBV11-3|NA
TGTGCCAGCAGCTTCGGGACAGGGGCCTCCTACAATGAGCAGTTCTTC
CASSFGTGASYNEQFF
>NA|TRBJ2-3|TRBV5-5|NA
TGTGCCAGCAGCTTGGCCAAGACAGGTGACACAGATACGCAGTATTTT
CASSLAKTGDTDTQYF
>NA|TRBJ2-7|TRBV5-1|NA
TGCGCCAGCAGCAGGGACTTAAACGCCTACGAGCAGTACTTC
CASSRDLNAYEQYF
>NA|TRBJ1-5|TRBV19|NA
TGTGCCAGTAGCACCGTCGATCAGCCCCAGCATTTT
CASSTVDQPQHF
>NA|TRBJ2-7|TRBV5-1|NA
TGCGCCAGCAGCTTGGCCCTTTGGACAAAGGGGACGATTGAAGACTACGAGCAGTACTTC
CASSLALWTKGTIEDYEQYF
>TRBD1|TRBJ2-1|TRBV11-2|NA
TGTGCCAGCAGCTTTGGACAGGGACCATACAATGAGCAGTTCTTC
CASSFGQGPYNEQFF
>TRBD2|TRBJ2-1|TRBV5-1|NA
TGCGCCAGCCGGACTAGCGGGGGGAACAATGAGCAGTTCTTC
CASRTSGGNNEQFF
>NA|TRBJ2-3|TRBV27|NA
TGTGCCAGCAGCTCAGATTACTCGAGCCTCCTAACAGATACGCAGTATTTT
CASSSDYSSLLTDTQYF
>NA|TRBJ2-3|TRBV5-6|once
TGTGCCAGCAGCCCGTTGACGAGAGAGGAAGATACGCAGTATTTT
CASSPLTREEDTQYF
>NA|TRBJ1-5|TRBV6-1|once
TGTGCCAGCAGCGGTTCGACAGGACGGAATCAGCCCCAGCATTTT
CASSGSTGRNQPQHF
>NA|TRBJ2-1|TRBV5-8|NA
TGTGCCAGCAGCTTGGTTAAGGGAAGGCCCGGTGAGCAGTTCTTC
CASSLVKGRPGEQFF